This paragraph covers one T cell receptor beta chain sequence. What antigen it recognizes has not been identified. Nothing much larger sits one base from this clone, and base qualities are not available. The sample is drawn from a study of blood T cell repertoires in COVID-19 (dated by TCRdb to the early 2020s). Background for the entire study: Samples covering the acute and convalescent phases of COVID-19 were provided by collaborators in the United States, Italy and Spain. The dataset comprised deeply sampled blood TCRbeta repertoires from subjects exposed to, actively infected with, or recovered from COVID-19. The material from the prospective study consisted of cDNA or gDNA derived from T cells, B-cell-depleted T cells, or PBMCs. Sample metadata almost always included a de-identified subject ID, COVID-19 status, age in years and sex. Where available, HLA class I and class II types were taken from metadata supplied by the sample provider and were not determined by assay-based typing. Samples came from the ongoing ImmuneRACE study (first 160 participants) plus 1,254 subjects from 6 global collaborators. The repertoires were released in a freely available public database intended as a resource for research on the immune response to SARS-CoV-2.

The CDR3 sequence holds 15 residues, the cysteine and phenylalanine included. Only the CDR3 portion is preserved as DNA: 45 bases, with reading frame beginning at the first base. Germline trimming amounts to 5 bases on V and 7 bases on J, with 8 as the count of junction bases outside the gene matches. Based on the germline V gene, the CDR1 and CDR2 sequences are SGHDN and FVKESK. Collaborating institutions collected whole blood in K2EDTA tubes following their own protocols. Collaborator samples were shipped for TCRbeta analysis as frozen whole blood, isolated PBMCs, or DNA extracted from either sample type. TCRbeta CDR3 regions were amplified from genomic DNA by means of the immunoSEQ Assay, a bias-controlled multiplex PCR. As for how the authors treated the data: The number of nucleated cells in each sample was estimated from the amplification of reference gene primers within the assay. Sequence reads were collapsed and filtered to measure the absolute abundance of every unique TCRbeta CDR3 rearrangement. For each sample, productive Simpson clonality was calculated by taking the square root of Simpson's diversity index across productive rearrangements. The immuneACCESS repertoire file appears here via TCRdb, limited to in-frame rearrangements. These files lack a portion of the clones; in checked studies, under half of the deficit traces to unresolved V genes, and the cause of the others is not known. Clone size and V and J calls were adopted from that table, with D and trimming inferred from the DNA. The sample contains some 230,000 clones, 65% to 90% of them found a single time. The ten largest clones add up to roughly 7.4% of the sample.

Broader findings and caveats from the paper: Clinical and demographic metadata were provided uncurated, with the amount varying by source and participant.

Sample: peripheral blood. This TCR was recovered from a woman in her forties or fifties with acute or convalescent COVID-19. The sequence is built from TRBV14 and TRBJ2-3, and 11 bases in between align with TRBD1. The CDR3 amino acid sequence is: CASSSRTGGANTQYF. The nucleotides are TGTGCCAGCAGCAGCAGGACAGGGGGCGCAAATACGCAGTATTTT. Extended through the reference TRBV14 and TRBJ2-3 proteins, this CDR3 yields the full variable domain: EAGVTQFPSHSVIEKGQTVTLRCDPISGHDNLYWYRRVMGKEIKFLLHFVKESKQDESGMPNNRFLAERTGGTYSTLKVQPAELEDSGVYFCASSSRTGGANTQYFGPGTRLTVL.